These T cell receptor beta chains were read from a single sample in a study of T cells in Graves' hyperthyroidism and ophthalmopathy. In TCRdb, the multiplex PCR reads were re-called with MiXCR into one record per CDR3 protein. Here the sample spans around 600,000 distinct CDR3 sequences, 13% to 15% being singletons. Sequencing was performed on blood. The receptors here all came from a woman between 45 and 65 years old with Graves' ophthalmopathy. Both conserved end residues are part of each CDR3. The D gene is left open where the match is weak. Expanded clones get a size class; other rows say once, few or many, or leave the size out.

d_call | j_call | v_call | clone_size | cdr3_nt | cdr3_aa
TRBD2 | TRBJ2-3 | TRBV10-3 | NA | TGTGCCATCGGCTTAGCGGGAGAAGCGGCAGATACGCAGTATTTT | CAIGLAGEAADTQYF
TRBD2 | TRBJ2-7 | TRBV30 | few | TGTGCCTGGAGAGCACACGGGACTAGCGTCTACGAGCAGTACTTC | CAWRAHGTSVYEQYF
NA | TRBJ1-2 | TRBV25-1 | NA | TGTGCCAGCAGTGGAGGACGTAGGCGGGGGGACTATGGCTACACCTTC | CASSGGRRRGDYGYTF
TRBD1 | TRBJ2-1 | TRBV5-1 | many | TGCGCCAGCAGCTTGTCCCGGACAGGTAGTGCCTACAATGAGCAGTTCTTC | CASSLSRTGSAYNEQFF
NA | TRBJ2-1 | TRBV4-1 | few | TGCGCCAGCAGCCAAGTGACGCGTGAGCAATTCTTC | CASSQVTREQFF
TRBD1 | TRBJ1-4 | TRBV10-3 | few | TGTGCCATCAGTGATGGACAGGGGGATGAAAAACTGTTTTTT | CAISDGQGDEKLFF
NA | TRBJ2-7 | TRBV6-2/TRBV6-3 | NA | TGTGCCAGCAGTTACTCCATTGGGTACGAGCAGTACTTC | CASSYSIGYEQYF
NA | TRBJ1-1 | TRBV29-1 | few | TGCAGCGTCGCCACCTACACTGAAGCTTTCTTT | CSVATYTEAFF
NA | TRBJ1-5 | TRBV7-9 | many | TGTGCCAGCAGTTACAGGGTAGGTCAGCCCCAGCATTTT | CASSYRVGQPQHF
TRBD2 | TRBJ2-7 | TRBV29-1 | few | TGCAGCGTTGATAGCGGGAACGACGAGCAGTACTTC | CSVDSGNDEQYF
NA | TRBJ1-5 | TRBV28 | many | TGTGCCAGCAGCCCGCAGAGATATAGCAATCAGCCCCAGCATTTT | CASSPQRYSNQPQHF
TRBD2 | TRBJ2-7 | TRBV29-1 | many | TGCAGCGTTGCCCTTAAACTAGCGGGAGAACGTGAGCAGTACTTC | CSVALKLAGEREQYF
NA | TRBJ2-5 | TRBV7-2 | few | TGTGCCAGCAGCTTAGTGTTGGCTACCCAAGAGACCCAGTACTTC | CASSLVLATQETQYF
NA | TRBJ1-6 | TRBV9 | few | TGTGCCAGCAGCGTAGTTGGGCGGGGCGGCGGTGACTCACCCCTCCACTTT | CASSVVGRGGGDSPLHF
TRBD1 | TRBJ2-6 | TRBV19 | NA | TGTGCCAGTAGGACCCCGGGACAGGGATCTTCTGGGGCCAACGTCCTGACTTTC | CASRTPGQGSSGANVLTF
NA | TRBJ1-1 | TRBV5-1 | NA | TGCGCCAGCAGCTGGGACAAGGGTGAAGCTTTCTTT | CASSWDKGEAFF
NA | TRBJ2-5 | TRBV12-3/TRBV12-4 | NA | TGTGCCAGCAGGTCGCAGGGCGAGACCCAGTACTTC | CASRSQGETQYF
NA | TRBJ2-5 | TRBV7-7 | many | TGTGCTAGCAGCCCCTGGGGGGAGACCCAGTACTTC | CASSPWGETQYF
TRBD2 | TRBJ2-3 | TRBV20-1 | many | TGCAGTGCTAATCCAAGCGGGAGTGGTTCAGATACGCAGTATTTT | CSANPSGSGSDTQYF
TRBD2 | TRBJ2-7 | TRBV5-1 | NA | TGCGCCAGCAGCGCTAGCGGGAGTCAAGCCTACGAGCAGTACTTC | CASSASGSQAYEQYF
TRBD2 | TRBJ2-1 | TRBV6-1 | NA | TGTGCCAGCCAAGCGGGAGGGCACGCCAATGAGCAGTTCTTC | CASQAGGHANEQFF
NA | TRBJ2-7 | TRBV5-5 | NA | TGTGCCAGCAGCTTGGTGAAGATTCACGAGCAGTACTTC | CASSLVKIHEQYF
TRBD2 | TRBJ2-3 | TRBV28 | few | TGTGCCAGCAGTTTGTCTAGCGGCACAGATAAGCAGTATTTT | CASSLSSGTDKQYF
NA | TRBJ1-6 | TRBV19 | NA | TGTGCCAGTAGTATTATAGGGCGGCGAAGTAATTCACCCCTCCACTTT | CASSIIGRRSNSPLHF
TRBD1 | TRBJ2-7 | TRBV6-5 | few | TGTGCCAGCAGTTACCCGGGACAGACCTACGAGCAGTACTTC | CASSYPGQTYEQYF
TRBD1 | TRBJ1-1 | TRBV7-2 | many | TGTGCCAGCAGCTTAAACAGGGGTTATGAAGCTTTCTTT | CASSLNRGYEAFF
NA | TRBJ2-1 | TRBV11-3 | many | TGTGCCAGCAGTTCAAGGGAGGGGGCGGGTAATGAGCAGTTCTTC | CASSSREGAGNEQFF
NA | TRBJ2-7 | TRBV6-1 | NA | TGTGCCAGCAGTGCTTACACCTACGAGCAGTACTTC | CASSAYTYEQYF
TRBD2 | TRBJ2-7 | TRBV6-2/TRBV6-3 | many | TGTGCCAGCAGTCTGAACGCGGGACTAGCGACAGGCTACGAGCAGTACTTC | CASSLNAGLATGYEQYF
NA | TRBJ1-1 | TRBV14 | NA | TGTGCCAGCAGCCAAGATTTCGACAGCTTGAACACTGAAGCTTTCTTT | CASSQDFDSLNTEAFF
TRBD1 | TRBJ2-1 | TRBV6-1 | once | TGTGCCACTCACAGGGGAAATGAGCAGTTCTTC | CATHRGNEQFF
TRBD2 | TRBJ2-1 | TRBV9 | NA | TGTGCCAGCAGCGCTATACTAGCGGGAAATGAGCAGTTCTTC | CASSAILAGNEQFF
NA | TRBJ2-1 | TRBV29-1 | NA | TGCAGCGTTGAAGATAGGGTTAGAGGGGGTGAGCAGTTCTTC | CSVEDRVRGGEQFF
NA | TRBJ1-6 | TRBV4-2 | many | TGTGCCAGCAGCCAAGATCTGGGAGGTCTTTCACCCCTCCACTTT | CASSQDLGGLSPLHF
NA | TRBJ2-1 | TRBV9 | NA | TGTGCCAGCAGCCCAGGTGGGGACATCATCTCTGACAATGAGCAGTTCTTC | CASSPGGDIISDNEQFF
NA | TRBJ2-5 | TRBV20-1 | many | TGCAGTGCTAGCTGGGCGATAAAAGAGACCCAGTACTTC | CSASWAIKETQYF
NA | TRBJ2-1 | TRBV20-1 | NA | TGCAGTGCTAGTATGGCGGGAAGGTTCAATGAGCAGTTCTTC | CSASMAGRFNEQFF
TRBD2 | TRBJ2-5 | TRBV9 | NA | TGTGCCAGCAGCCCCGGGACTAGCGGGAGCGCAGAGACCCAGTACTTC | CASSPGTSGSAETQYF
TRBD1 | TRBJ1-1 | TRBV7-2 | many | TGTGCCAGCAGCCATACAGGGGGCACTGAAGCTTTCTTT | CASSHTGGTEAFF
TRBD1 | TRBJ2-1 | TRBV4-2 | few | TGTGCCAGCAGCCAAAAGGACAGGGAAAACAATGAGCAGTTCTTC | CASSQKDRENNEQFF
NA | TRBJ1-4 | TRBV12-5 | few | TGTGCTAGTGGTTTGGTACAGGGTGGGGAAAAACTGTTTTTT | CASGLVQGGEKLFF
TRBD1 | TRBJ1-6 | TRBV6-1 | few | TGTGCCAGCCTCTGGACAGGGGGGAATTCACCCCTCCACTTT | CASLWTGGNSPLHF
NA | TRBJ2-1 | TRBV4-1 | NA | TGCGCCAGCAATCTTCCAGGGGAGAGGAATGAGCAGTTCTTC | CASNLPGERNEQFF
TRBD1 | TRBJ1-2 | TRBV2 | NA | TGTGCCACCAGTGACCGTACAGGGGACGTGAAAGGCTACACCTTC | CATSDRTGDVKGYTF
TRBD2 | TRBJ2-2 | TRBV19 | few | TGTGCCAGTACACTAGCGGGAGTGAACACCGGGGAGCTGTTTTTT | CASTLAGVNTGELFF
NA | TRBJ1-1 | TRBV6-1 | NA | TGTGCCAGCAGCGCAGGACAGAAAGCCACTGAAGCTTTCTTT | CASSAGQKATEAFF
TRBD2 | TRBJ2-1 | TRBV28 | many | TGTGCCAGCAGTTTACGTAGCGGGAGGGCCCCCGAGCAGTTCTTC | CASSLRSGRAPEQFF
NA | TRBJ2-1 | TRBV29-1 | few | TGCAGCGTTGCTGGGAATGAGCAGTTCTTC | CSVAGNEQFF
TRBD2 | TRBJ2-7 | TRBV7-9 | many | TGTGCCAGCATCCCTACCCCCGGTTGGACTAGCGGGAGGGCGGGGGAGCAGTACTTC | CASIPTPGWTSGRAGEQYF
TRBD1 | TRBJ2-2 | TRBV27 | many | TGTGCCAGCACTTCAACAGGGGGCCTCGGGGAGCTGTTTTTT | CASTSTGGLGELFF
NA | TRBJ2-3 | TRBV28 | many | TGTGCCAGCACCTCGGAGGGCACAGATACGCAGTATTTT | CASTSEGTDTQYF
NA | TRBJ2-4 | TRBV29-1 | few | TGCAGCGTCCGTCCCACGCTAGCCAAAAACATTCAGTACTTC | CSVRPTLAKNIQYF
NA | TRBJ2-2 | TRBV30 | NA | TGTGCCTGGAGTACAGGGAGAGGCTCCGGGGAGCTGTTTTTT | CAWSTGRGSGELFF
TRBD1 | TRBJ1-5 | TRBV6-1 | many | TGTGCCAGCAGTGCTCTCTCCGGGACAGGGGATCAGCCCCAGCATTTT | CASSALSGTGDQPQHF